This T cell receptor (beta chain) was obtained from a study of control samples from healthy donors and cancer patients. Profiled with immunoSEQ multiplex PCR; TCRdb holds only in-frame clones, not every one. The data contain 150,000 or so clones, 80% to 90% of them singletons. This TCR was sampled from a man younger than 35 in good health. Sequences were obtained from blood.

The CDR3 region is CASSLEGQNTGELFF. CDR3 coding DNA: TGCGCCAGCAGCTTGGAAGGACAGAACACCGGGGAGCTGTTTTTT. The rearrangement joins TRBV5-1 to TRBJ2-2; D possibly corresponds to TRBD1 (5 bases). Germline CDR1 reads SGHRS; CDR2 reads YFSETQ. The CDR3 is made up of 15 amino acids. Between the trimmed V and J ends, which lost 0 bases and 1 base, there was a span of 7 bases.